Detailed here is one T cell receptor (beta chain). The antigen remains unidentified. This sample was included in a study of beta chain features in type 1 diabetes. At the level of the study: Sorted cells numbering 107,917,701 were examined across all samples.

What was sequenced were expressed TCRB transcripts, since all of the isolated RNA had been reverse transcribed. Here immunoSEQ multiplex PCR was the method, and the copy in TCRdb shows in-frame clones only, minus some. The profile shows under 300,000 clones, 16% of them singletons. Germline lookup yields CDR1 LGHNA and CDR2 YSLEER. CDR3 length: 18 amino acids. V gave up 0 bases and J gave up 5 bases; unmatched junction bases: 10. Each sorted fraction was over 95% pure. Overall study findings and caveats: VDJ junctions from patients with type 1 diabetes contained fewer insertions and more deletions. Type 1 diabetes patients showed a moderate but significant shortening of TCRB CDR3s in all four CD4+ subsets.

This clonotype originated in a man younger than 40 with type 1 diabetes. The V and J genes are TRBV4-3 and TRBJ2-1; TRBD2 agrees at 10 bases. Input material: naive CD4+ T cells from blood. The CDR3 DNA reads TGCGCCAGCAGCCAAGATGACCTTGTAGGACTAGCGGACAATGAGCAGTTCTTC. It is translated as CASSQDDLVGLADNEQFF.